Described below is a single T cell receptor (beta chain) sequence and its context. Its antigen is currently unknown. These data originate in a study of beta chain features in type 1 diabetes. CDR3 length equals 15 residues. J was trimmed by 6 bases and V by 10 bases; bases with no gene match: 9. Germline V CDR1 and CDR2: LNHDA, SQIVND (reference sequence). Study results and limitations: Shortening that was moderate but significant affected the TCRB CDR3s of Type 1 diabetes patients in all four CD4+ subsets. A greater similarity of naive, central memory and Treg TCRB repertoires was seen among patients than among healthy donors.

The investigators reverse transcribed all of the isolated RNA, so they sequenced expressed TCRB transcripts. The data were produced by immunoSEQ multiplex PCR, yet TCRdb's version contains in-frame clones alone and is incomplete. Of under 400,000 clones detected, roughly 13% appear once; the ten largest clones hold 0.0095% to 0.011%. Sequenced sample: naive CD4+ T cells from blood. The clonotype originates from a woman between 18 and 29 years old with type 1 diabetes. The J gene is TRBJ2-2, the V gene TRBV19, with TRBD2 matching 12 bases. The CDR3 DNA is TGTGCCACCTCCAAACTAGCGGGAGGATCCGGGGAGCTGTTTTTT. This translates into CATSKLAGGSGELFF.